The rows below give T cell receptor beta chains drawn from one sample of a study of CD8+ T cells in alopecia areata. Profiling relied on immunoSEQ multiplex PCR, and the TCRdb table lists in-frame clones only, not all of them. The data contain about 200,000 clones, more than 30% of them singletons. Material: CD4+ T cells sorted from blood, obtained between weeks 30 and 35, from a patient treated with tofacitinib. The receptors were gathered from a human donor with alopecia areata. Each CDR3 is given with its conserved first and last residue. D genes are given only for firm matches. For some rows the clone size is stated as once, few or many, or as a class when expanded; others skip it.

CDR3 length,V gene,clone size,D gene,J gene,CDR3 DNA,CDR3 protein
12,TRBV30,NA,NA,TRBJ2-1,TGTGCCTGGGCATCTAGCTACAATGAGCAGTTCTTC,CAWASSYNEQFF
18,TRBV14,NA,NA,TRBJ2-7,TGTGCCAGCAGCCAAGATTGGCTGTCCACAGATAGCTCCTACGAGCAGTACTTC,CASSQDWLSTDSSYEQYF
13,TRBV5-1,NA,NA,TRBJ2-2,TGCGCCAGCAGCTCCTTTAAGGCCGGGGAGCTGTTTTTT,CASSSFKAGELFF
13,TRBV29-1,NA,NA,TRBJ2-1,TGCAGCGTAAAGATACGACTAAACAATGAGCAGTTCTTC,CSVKIRLNNEQFF
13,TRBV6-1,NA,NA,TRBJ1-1,TGTGCCAGCAGTGCCCCGGTGGGCACTGAAGCTTTCTTT,CASSAPVGTEAFF
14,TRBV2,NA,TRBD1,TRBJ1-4,TGTGCCAGCCTAAGAGCAGGGGGCGACGAAAAACTGTTTTTT,CASLRAGGDEKLFF
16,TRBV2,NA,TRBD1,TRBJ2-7,TGTGCCAGCAGTACCCCAAGACAGGGGGTAAGCTACGAGCAGTACTTC,CASSTPRQGVSYEQYF
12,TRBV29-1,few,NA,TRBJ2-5,TGCAGCGTCGAGGCAATAAGGGAGACCCAGTACTTC,CSVEAIRETQYF
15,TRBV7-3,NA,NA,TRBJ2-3,TGTGCCAGCAGGTCGCGACAGGACAGCACAGATACGCAGTATTTT,CASRSRQDSTDTQYF
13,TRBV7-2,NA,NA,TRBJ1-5,TGTGCCAGCAGCCCAGCCCCCAATCAGCCCCAGCATTTT,CASSPAPNQPQHF
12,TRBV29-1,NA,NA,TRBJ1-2,TGCAGCGTTGACAGGGTTTCCTATGGCTACACCTTC,CSVDRVSYGYTF
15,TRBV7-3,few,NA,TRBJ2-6,TGTGCCAGCAGCCCCTTTGGAGCTGGGGCCAACGTCCTGACTTTC,CASSPFGAGANVLTF
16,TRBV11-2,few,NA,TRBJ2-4,TGTGCCAGCAGCTTAGGGGGACACTCAGCCAAAAACATTCAGTACTTC,CASSLGGHSAKNIQYF
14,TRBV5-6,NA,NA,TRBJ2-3,TGTGCCAGCAGCTTAGAAGGTAGCGCAGATACGCAGTATTTT,CASSLEGSADTQYF
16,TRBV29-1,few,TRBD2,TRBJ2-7,TGCAGCGCGCGCCCTAGAGGGACTAGCGGGAGTCACGAGCAGTACTTC,CSARPRGTSGSHEQYF
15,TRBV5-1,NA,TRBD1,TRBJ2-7,TGCGCCAGCAGCTTGCTCTGGACAGGGGGCTACGAGCAGTACTTC,CASSLLWTGGYEQYF
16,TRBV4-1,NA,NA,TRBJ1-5,TGTGCCAGCAGCCCAGAGGCCCTAAAACGGGAACAGCCCCAGCATTTT,CASSPEALKREQPQHF
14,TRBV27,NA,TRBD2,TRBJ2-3,TGTGCCAGCAGTTTGTCTAGCGGGAGGGATACGCAGTATTTT,CASSLSSGRDTQYF
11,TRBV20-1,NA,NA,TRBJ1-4,TGCAGCGGAGGCCCTAATGAAAAACTGTTTTTT,CSGGPNEKLFF
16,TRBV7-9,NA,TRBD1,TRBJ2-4,TGTGCCAGCAGCTTCGGACAGGGGGCTAGGCGGGACATTCAGTACTTC,CASSFGQGARRDIQYF
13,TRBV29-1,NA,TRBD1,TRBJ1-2,TGCAGCGTTGGACAGGGGGGATTCTATGGCTACACCTTC,CSVGQGGFYGYTF
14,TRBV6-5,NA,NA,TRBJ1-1,TGTGCCAGCAGTGACAACCGGAAGCATACTGAAGCTTTCTTT,CASSDNRKHTEAFF
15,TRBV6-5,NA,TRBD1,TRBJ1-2,TGTGCCAGCAACCCCGGGACAGGGTTTAACTATGGCTACACCTTC,CASNPGTGFNYGYTF
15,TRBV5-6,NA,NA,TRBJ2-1,TGTGCCAGCAGCCGGGGTACAGGGTCCTACAATGAGCAGTTCTTC,CASSRGTGSYNEQFF
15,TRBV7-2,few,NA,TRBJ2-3,TGTGCCAGCAGCTTATGGGGACTTAACACAGATACGCAGTATTTT,CASSLWGLNTDTQYF
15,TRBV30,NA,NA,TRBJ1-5,TGTGCCTGGAGTGTACAGGGTCTTGGGAATCAGCCCCAGCATTTT,CAWSVQGLGNQPQHF
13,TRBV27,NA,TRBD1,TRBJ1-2,TGTGCCAGCAGGGACAGGGGGTTCTATGGCTACACCTTC,CASRDRGFYGYTF
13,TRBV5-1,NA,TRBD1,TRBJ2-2,TGCGCCAGCAAGACAGGGGGCTCCGGGGAGCTGTTTTTT,CASKTGGSGELFF
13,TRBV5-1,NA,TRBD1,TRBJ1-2,TGCGCCAGCAGCGTAGGGACAGTTAGGGGCTACACCTTC,CASSVGTVRGYTF
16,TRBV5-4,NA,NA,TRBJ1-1,TGTGCCAGCAGCTTGGGACGAGGGCAGGGGAACACTGAAGCTTTCTTT,CASSLGRGQGNTEAFF
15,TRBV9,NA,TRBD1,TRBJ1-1,TGTGCCAGCAGCTCGTTCCGGGACAGGGGTGGTGAAGCTTTCTTT,CASSSFRDRGGEAFF
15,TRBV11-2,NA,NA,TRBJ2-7,TGTGCCAGCAGCCCCCGAGGGGGACACAGCTACGAGCAGTACTTC,CASSPRGGHSYEQYF
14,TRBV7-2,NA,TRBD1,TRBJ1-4,TGTGCCAGCAGCTTAGGCCAGGGGGAGGAAGAACTGTTTTTT,CASSLGQGEEELFF
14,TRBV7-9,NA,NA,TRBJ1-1,TGTGCCAGCAGCGGCAGGAGGAGTCCCACTGAAGCTTTCTTT,CASSGRRSPTEAFF
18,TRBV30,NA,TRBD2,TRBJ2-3,TGTGCCTGGAGTGTCGAGCGGGAGAGAGGAAAGCCGACAGATACGCAGTATTTT,CAWSVERERGKPTDTQYF
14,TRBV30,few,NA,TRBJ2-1,TGTGCCTGGAGGTCCTACAGCTCCTACAATGAGCAGTTCTTC,CAWRSYSSYNEQFF